These 14 T cell receptor beta chains came from one sample sequenced in a study of identical twins. Each CDR3 protein is one row after TCRdb ran MiXCR on the 5' RACE reads. The sample has about 570,000 distinct CDR3 sequences, over 8.5% seen once; the top ten hold around 3%. This same sample was also part of a study on yellow fever vaccine responses in identical twins.

Sequencing used PBMCs. These receptor sequences come from a woman aged 18-29 years in good health.

This clonotype has a handful of counts. The V call is TRBV11-1, the J call TRBJ2-4; D ambiguous. Per germline, CDR1 SGHAT and CDR2 FQDESV (reference sequence). The germline V and J ends were trimmed by 0 bases and 0 bases, with 15 bases remaining between them. The CDR3 totals 18 residues. In DNA, the CDR3 is TGTGCCAGCAGCTTAGCGCTTGGGCGACCCATAGCCAAAAACATTCAGTACTTC. As protein: CASSLALGRPIAKNIQYF.

This clonotype was counted a few times. The V and J genes are TRBV18 and TRBJ1-5, with D possibly TRBD1 on 5 matching bases. The CDR3 spans 17 residues. The germline CDR1 and CDR2 sequences are KGHSH and LQKENI. Trimming shortened V by 3 bases and J by 4 bases, and 19 bases separated the two germline ends. This chain's CDR3 is CASSPGAGTGGNQPQHF. As DNA, the CDR3 is TGTGCCAGCTCACCCGGGGCAGGGACCGGGGGAAATCAGCCCCAGCATTTT.

This chain links TRBV28 with TRBJ2-5, with 7 bases identical to TRBD2. Germline V gives CDR1 MDHEN, CDR2 SYDVKM. The CDR3 loop spans 15 amino acids. V lost 5 bases and J lost 5; bases outside the gene matches: 11. In DNA form, the CDR3 reads TGTGCCAGCAGTAATAGCGGGCTGGGGTTGGAGACCCAGTACTTC. This gives the protein CASSNSGLGLETQYF.

In this sample, this clonotype turned up a few times. The gene calls are TRBV7-8 and TRBJ2-5; D might be TRBD2 (6 bases). Germline CDR1 and CDR2: SGHVS and FQNEAQ. The length of the CDR3 is 14 residues. Trimming pared 4 bases from V and 1 base from J, leaving 10 bases between. The CDR3 sequence: CASSSGLTQETQYF. CDR3 DNA: TGTGCCAGCAGCTCAGGACTAACCCAAGAGACCCAGTACTTC. The complete variable domain, with remaining parts taken from reference TRBV7-8 and TRBJ2-5, reads GAGVSQSPRYKVAKRGQDVALRCDPISGHVSLFWYQQALGQGPEFLTYFQNEAQLDKSGLPSDRFFAERPEGSVSTLKIQRTQQEDSAVYLCASSSGLTQETQYFGPGTRLLVL.

The V and J genes are TRBV7-6 and TRBJ2-3, with 14 bases lining up with TRBD2. V was clipped by 5 bases and J by 7 bases; unmatched bases: 5. This CDR3 has 15 residues. Germline CDR1 SGHVS, CDR2 FNYEAQ. CDR3 sequence reads: CASSAGTSGGNTQYF. CDR3 nucleotides: TGTGCCAGCAGCGCCGGGACTAGCGGGGGAAATACGCAGTATTTT.

Many counts were recorded for this clonotype. V usage is TRBV7-9 and J usage is TRBJ2-2, with TRBD2 as a possible D gene (6 bases). The V gene lost 5 bases and the J gene lost 5 bases, with 9 bases spanning the gap. Germline assignment: CDR1 SEHNR and CDR2 FQNEAQ (reference sequence). CDR3 length equals 13 residues. CDR3 loop: CASSPGGTGELFF. For the CDR3, the DNA is TGTGCCAGCAGCCCCGGGGGAACCGGGGAGCTGTTTTTT.

This clonotype has only a few counts. The chain couples TRBV20-1 to TRBJ2-7; possible D gene TRBD1, 5 bases. This CDR3 has 17 residues. V was cut by 0 bases and J by 0 bases, with 18 bases left in between. Germline V gene data show CDR1 as DFQATT and CDR2 as SNEGSKA (reference sequence). CDR3 bases: TGCAGTGCTAGAGATCTCAGGGTCTTCCAAGGCTCCTACGAGCAGTACTTC. Translating it yields CSARDLRVFQGSYEQYF.

The V call is TRBV24-1, the J call TRBJ2-1, with D tentatively TRBD1 or TRBD2 (5 bases each). Germline lookup yields CDR1 KGHDR and CDR2 SFDVKD. V gave up 0 bases and J gave up 13 bases, with 12 bases separating them. The length of the CDR3 is 13 residues. The DNA for the CDR3 is TGTGCCACCAGTGATTTGGGAGGCCAGGGACAGTTCTTC. Amino acids: CATSDLGGQGQFF.

The CDR3 bases are TGCGCCAGCAGCCCCTGGGGCAGGAAAGACACAGATACGCAGTATTTT. Protein sequence: CASSPWGRKDTDTQYF. This sequence joins TRBV5-1 and TRBJ2-3; the D gene is possibly TRBD1 (5 bases). The CDR3 consists of 16 residues. V was pared by 4 bases and J by 2 bases, with 17 bases between. CDR1 is SGHRS, CDR2 YFSETQ, per germline.

This clonotype appeared many times. The chain couples TRBV7-9 to TRBJ2-3; 8 nucleotides line up with TRBD1. This CDR3 is built from 15 residues. V dropped 2 bases and J dropped 2; count of bases not matched to a gene: 3. Germline V gene sequence: CDR1 SEHNR, CDR2 FQNEAQ (reference sequence). CDR3 in amino acids: CASSLFRGLTDTQYF. CDR3 sequence (DNA): TGTGCCAGCAGCTTATTCAGGGGGCTCACAGATACGCAGTATTTT.

In its sample, this clonotype was seen a few times. The chain joins TRBV27 to TRBJ2-7; D is uncertain. The CDR3 has 13 amino acids. The ends were cut back, 7 bases at V and 2 bases at J, with 12 bases in the middle. Germline V CDR1 and CDR2: MNHEY, SMNVEV (reference sequence). The CDR3 nucleotides read TGTGCCAGCATGAAAACTAACACCTACGAGCAGTACTTC. Amino acids: CASMKTNTYEQYF.

The chain combines TRBV6-5 with TRBJ2-1, with a tentative D call TRBD2 (5 bases). The CDR3 is made up of 16 amino acids. Germline lookup yields CDR1 MNHEY and CDR2 SVGAGI. V was clipped by 0 bases and J by 7 bases, with 16 bases between them. The CDR3, as DNA: TGTGCCAGCAGTTACTCTCCGGCCGAGGGAAATAATGAGCAGTTCTTC. Residues: CASSYSPAEGNNEQFF.

The sample holds many counts of this clonotype. The chain joins TRBV7-9 to TRBJ2-7, with TRBD1 identical over 7 bases. CDR1 is SEHNR and CDR2 is FQNEAQ in the germline V gene (reference sequence). This CDR3 has 17 residues. Germline trimming cut 6 bases from V and 4 bases from J; bases unmatched to any gene: 18. DNA for the CDR3: TGTGCCAGCAGTTACCATTTGGGACAGCTTCCCTATTACGAGCAGTACTTC. Its protein product is CASSYHLGQLPYYEQYF.

The chain recombines TRBV4-3 with TRBJ2-5; D not resolved. The V and J ends lost 6 bases and 0 bases respectively, with 8 bases between them. Per the germline V gene, CDR1 is LGHNA and CDR2 is YSLEER. The CDR3 has 13 residues. For the CDR3, the DNA is TGCGCCAGCAGTCCCGTGTACCAAGAGACCCAGTACTTC. Translating it yields CASSPVYQETQYF.